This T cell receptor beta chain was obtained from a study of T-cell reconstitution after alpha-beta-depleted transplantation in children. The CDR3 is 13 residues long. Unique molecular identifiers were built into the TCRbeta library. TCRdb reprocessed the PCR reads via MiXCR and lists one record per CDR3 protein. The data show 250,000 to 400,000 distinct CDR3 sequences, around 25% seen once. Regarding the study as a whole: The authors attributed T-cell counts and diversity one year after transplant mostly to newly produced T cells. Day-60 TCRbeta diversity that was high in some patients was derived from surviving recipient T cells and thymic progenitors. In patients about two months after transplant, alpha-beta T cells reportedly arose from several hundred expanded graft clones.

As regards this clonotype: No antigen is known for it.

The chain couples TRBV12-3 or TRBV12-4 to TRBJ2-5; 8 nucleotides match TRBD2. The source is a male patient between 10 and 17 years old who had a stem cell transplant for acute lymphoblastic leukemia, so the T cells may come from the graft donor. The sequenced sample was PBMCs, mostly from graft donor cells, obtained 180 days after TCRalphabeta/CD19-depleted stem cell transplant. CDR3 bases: TGTGCATCCGGGGGGGTTTTGTTAGAGACCCAGTACTTC. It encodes CASGGVLLETQYF.